The TCR beta chain described here comes from a study of cytomegalovirus exposure and HLA in healthy donors. On the study more broadly: Early released data comprised around 79 million unique TCRs from HLA-typed donors.

Between the trimmed V and J ends, which lost 2 bases and 2 bases, there was a span of 13 bases. Germline CDR1 reads GTSNPN; CDR2 reads SVGIG (reference sequence). This CDR3 contains 15 residues. PCR amplification relied on 60 Vbeta primers (plus 13 Jbeta primers). TCRdb's copy holds only in-frame clones and misses some; the assay was immunoSEQ multiplex PCR. This table holds roughly 100,000 clones, around four fifths found once. The rearrangement links TRBV30 to TRBJ1-5; tentatively, D is TRBD1 (6 bases). The specimen sequenced was PBMCs. This sequence originates from a man aged 45 to 65 in good health and CMV-seronegative. CDR3 sequence: CAWSQRGTGNQPQHF. DNA for the CDR3: TGTGCCTGGAGTCAGAGGGGGACGGGCAATCAGCCCCAGCATTTT.